This paragraph covers one T cell receptor beta chain sequence. Its antigen has not been determined. Per-base qualities were not stored, and no clone one base away is much larger. Ficoll-Paque density gradient centrifugation was used to isolate PBMCs. The sample belongs to a study of T-cell memory formation after mild COVID-19 listed by TCRdb under 2021. Study-wide context: TCR sequence clusters from the two donors were found to be largely donor specific. Longitudinal TCRalpha and TCRbeta repertoire sequencing tracked T-cell clones expanding and contracting after mild COVID-19 in two donors. Two young, previously healthy adult volunteers, one female and one male, were included in the cohort. Broader findings and caveats from the paper: Some responding clones were detected in pre-infection memory, which suggested that pre-existing cross-reactive memory T cells had joined the SARS-CoV-2 response. Only two mild cases were covered by the study, and larger cohorts that include severe cases with pre-infection samples were considered necessary. From day 15 to 85, contracting clones showed balanced CD4/CD8 phenotypes, whereas a second wave of clones that expanded from day 15 to 37 leaned towards CD4+. Contracting CD4+ clones appeared mostly in the CM and EM memory subsets, whereas CD8+ clones were enriched in EMRA. SARS-CoV-2 specificity was not confirmed for the second-wave clones peaking on day 37.

Trimmed from V: 3 bases; trimmed from J: 10 bases; junction bases lacking a gene match: 6. The CDR3 runs 13 amino acids, cysteine and phenylalanine included. The DNA shown is the 39-base CDR3, in frame from base 1. CDR1 and CDR2 (SGHAT, FQNNGV) derive from the germline V gene. The listed sequencing device is Illumina NovaSeq 6000. Using 5'RACE with constant-segment primers, TCRalpha and TCRbeta cDNA libraries were constructed, with sample barcodes and unique molecular identifiers added in the process. Trizol reagent was used to extract RNA from every sample. The libraries were amplified in two PCR steps, and the second step added a second sample barcode and Illumina TruSeq adapters. The libraries were sequenced on an Illumina NovaSeq using 2 x 150 bp paired-end reads. As for the authors' bioinformatics: Demultiplexing of reads and collapsing into UMI-guided consensus sequences were performed with migec v1.2.7. With mixcr v2.1.11, UMI consensuses were aligned to TRA and TRB V and J templates and assembled into clonotypes. A clonotype was counted as expanded or contracted only if both edgeR and NoisET called the change significant, with noise models trained on biological replicates. For edgeR calls, the cutoffs were a false discovery rate-adjusted p below 0.01 and a log2 fold-change threshold of 1. PCA with hierarchical clustering of max-normalized trajectories of the 1000 most abundant clonotypes was used as exploratory dynamics analysis. Each responding clone was given a CD4 or CD8 phenotype based on the CD4+ and CD8+ repertoires, which had been sequenced separately. TCRdb trimmed the raw reads at Q25, called clones with MiXCR and kept productive beta chains. Identical CDR3 protein sequences are pooled into one entry, listed with their most common genes and DNA. The V and J calls and clone size come from TCRdb's table, not from the authors' own analysis. The sample table holds 250,000 to 300,000 distinct CDR3 sequences, of which approximately 8.4% were seen once. The ten largest clones add up to roughly 23% of the sample.

Sequenced input: PBMCs or a T cell subset sorted from them (not recorded which). The sequence was obtained from a young man who had mild COVID-19 (a few samples of this study predate the infection). The sample titles of this study are shuffled in the database, so cell type and time point are left out; the donor was told from shared clones. The rearrangement joined TRBV11-2 to TRBJ2-1, with TRBD2 identical over 7 junction bases. The DNA is TGTGCCAGCAGCTTTTTGGTTAGCGGGGAGCAGTTCTTC. This encodes CASSFLVSGEQFF.